These 12 T cell receptor beta chains were all obtained from the same sample, sequenced in a study of identifying expanded T cells in peripheral blood. Only in-frame clones appear in the TCRdb table, and some are missing; sequencing was by immunoSEQ multiplex PCR. The sample has about 85,000 clones; around nine tenths are singletons. Sequencing was carried out using blood. Source of these receptors: a person aged 18-69 years in good health.

The V call is TRBV10-3, the J call TRBJ1-2; TRBD1 agrees at 7 bases. The germline V gene has CDR1 ENHRY and CDR2 SYGVKD. This CDR3 spans 12 amino acids. V lost 7 bases and J lost 8; bases outside the gene matches: 7. CDR3 amino acids: CAITSDRAGYTF. The CDR3 DNA is TGTGCCATCACTTCTGACAGGGCGGGCTACACCTTC.

V and J are TRBV25-1 and TRBJ1-6; no definite D call. This CDR3 is 15 amino acids long. V lost 3 bases and J 7 bases, leaving 13 bases between the germline ends. Per the germline V gene, CDR1 is MGHDK and CDR2 is SYGVNS. The CDR3 region is CASSDAAAGNSPLHF. CDR3 in DNA: TGTGCCAGCAGTGATGCCGCCGCTGGGAATTCACCCCTCCACTTT.

The genes are TRBV7-9 and TRBJ2-7; TRBD2 might be the D (5 bases). V lost 5 bases and J 6 bases, leaving 17 bases between the germline ends. Germline CDR1 reads SEHNR; CDR2 reads FQNEAQ (reference sequence). The CDR3 is 14 residues long. CDR3: CASSHQSGSGEQYF. CDR3 sequence (DNA): TGTGCCAGCAGCCACCAGTCCGGAAGCGGCGAGCAGTACTTC.

This chain joins TRBV15 and TRBJ2-1; D is possibly TRBD1 (6 bases). There are 13 residues in the CDR3. CDR1 LNHNV and CDR2 YYDKDF come from the germline V gene (reference sequence). Trimming left V 6 bases short and J 4 bases short, with 10 bases between. CDR3 in DNA: TGTGCCACCAGACAGGGATTATACAATGAGCAGTTCTTC. It encodes CATRQGLYNEQFF.

The V and J genes are TRBV18 and TRBJ1-2; 10 nucleotides align to TRBD1. Germline CDR1 KGHSH, CDR2 LQKENI. This CDR3 spans 17 amino acids. The V segment lost 3 bases and the J segment 6 bases; nucleotides outside the gene matches: 13. The CDR3 coding sequence is TGTGCCAGCTCACCGGCAAATTCCCCCGGGACAGGGGATGGCTACACCTTC. Amino acids: CASSPANSPGTGDGYTF. Together with reference TRBV18 and TRBJ1-2, the CDR3 gives the full variable domain: NAGVMQNPRHLVRRRGQEARLRCSPMKGHSHVYWYRQLPEEGLKFMVYLQKENIIDESGMPKERFSAEFPKEGPSILRIQQVVRGDSAAYFCASSPANSPGTGDGYTFGSGTRLTVV.

This rearrangement joins TRBV21-1 to TRBJ2-4. TRBV21-1 represents a pseudogene. The CDR3 spans 15 residues. The CDR3 region is CASNNGPIAKNIQYF. CDR3 in DNA: TGTGCCAGCAACAACGGGCCTATAGCCAAAAACATTCAGTACTTC.

This chain joins TRBV5-4 and TRBJ2-3; a weak D match, TRBD2 (7 bases). The CDR3 is 19 amino acids. Germline V gene data show CDR1 as SGHNT and CDR2 as YYREEE (reference sequence). Trimming took off 7 bases at V and 0 bases at J, with 27 bases between the two ends. The CDR3 loop reads CASSGGGEPKSRSTDTQYF. In DNA form, the CDR3 reads TGTGCCAGCTCAGGAGGGGGGGAGCCGAAAAGCCGTAGCACAGATACGCAGTATTTT.

The chain recombines TRBV7-9 with TRBJ2-2; no definite D call. This CDR3 is 15 amino acids long. Trimming removed 5 bases from V and 2 bases from J, with 12 bases in between. Germline V gives CDR1 SEHNR, CDR2 FQNEAQ (reference sequence). CDR3 nucleotides: TGTGCCAGCAGCCCGACGCGCTATAACACCGGGGAGCTGTTTTTT. Translating gives CASSPTRYNTGELFF.

This chain uses TRBV5-1 with TRBJ2-7, with 8 bases fitting TRBD1. J gave up 5 bases and V 6 bases, and 10 bases lay outside the gene matches. The CDR3 length is 14 residues. Germline V lookup: CDR1 SGHRS, CDR2 YFSETQ. CDR3 sequence: CASTPTGGSHEQYF. CDR3 in DNA: TGCGCCAGCACGCCCACAGGGGGGTCCCACGAGCAGTACTTC.

This chain connects TRBV7-2 to TRBJ1-1; weak D call: TRBD1 (5 bases). The V end was cut by 5 bases, the J end by 0 bases, with 19 bases between. From germline, CDR1 is SGHTA and CDR2 FQGNSA. This CDR3 is built from 17 residues. CDR3 sequence: CASSPQAGGLMNTEAFF. The CDR3 DNA sequence: TGTGCCAGCAGCCCCCAGGCCGGGGGACTGATGAACACTGAAGCTTTCTTT.

This clone was recorded once. This chain joins TRBV6-5 and TRBJ1-2; weak D call: TRBD1 (5 bases). Germline CDR1 is MNHEY and CDR2 is SVGAGI. V gave up 1 base and J gave up 7 bases, with 19 bases separating them. The CDR3 is made up of 16 amino acids. CDR3 in amino acids: CASSYYNYDSPGGYTF. CDR3 coding DNA: TGTGCCAGCAGTTACTATAACTACGACAGCCCGGGTGGCTACACCTTC.

This clone occurred once. The chain employs TRBV5-1 and TRBJ2-2, with D tentatively TRBD2 (6 bases). Germline V CDR1 and CDR2: SGHRS, YFSETQ. The CDR3 loop spans 15 amino acids. Between the trimmed V and J ends, which lost 4 bases and 3 bases, there was a span of 13 bases. CDR3 sequence (DNA): TGCGCCAGCAGCCCGGGACTCCTTTACACCGGGGAGCTGTTTTTT. Translation: CASSPGLLYTGELFF.